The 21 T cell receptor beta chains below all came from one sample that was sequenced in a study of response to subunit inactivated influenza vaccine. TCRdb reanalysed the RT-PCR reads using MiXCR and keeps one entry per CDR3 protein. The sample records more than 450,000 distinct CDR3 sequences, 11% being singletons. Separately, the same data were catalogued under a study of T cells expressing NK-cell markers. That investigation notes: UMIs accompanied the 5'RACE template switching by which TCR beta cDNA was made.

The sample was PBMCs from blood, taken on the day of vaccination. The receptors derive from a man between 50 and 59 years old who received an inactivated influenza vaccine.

The CDR3 sequence: CASSQLGWYEQYF. The CDR3 nucleotides read TGTGCCAGCAGCCAATTGGGGTGGTACGAGCAGTACTTC. The chain uses TRBV27 and TRBJ2-7, with no clear D. Germline V gives CDR1 MNHEY, CDR2 SMNVEV (reference sequence). Deletions cut 6 bases from V and 4 bases from J, with 13 bases between. There are 13 residues in the CDR3.

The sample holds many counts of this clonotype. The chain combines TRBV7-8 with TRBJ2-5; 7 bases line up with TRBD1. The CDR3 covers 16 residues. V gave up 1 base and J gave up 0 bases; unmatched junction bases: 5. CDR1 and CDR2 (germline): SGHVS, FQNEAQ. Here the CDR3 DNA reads TGTGCCAGCAGCTTAGGGCGGACAGGTTACCAAGAGACCCAGTACTTC. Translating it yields CASSLGRTGYQETQYF. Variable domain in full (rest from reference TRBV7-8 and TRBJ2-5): GAGVSQSPRYKVAKRGQDVALRCDPISGHVSLFWYQQALGQGPEFLTYFQNEAQLDKSGLPSDRFFAERPEGSVSTLKIQRTQQEDSAVYLCASSLGRTGYQETQYFGPGTRLLVL.

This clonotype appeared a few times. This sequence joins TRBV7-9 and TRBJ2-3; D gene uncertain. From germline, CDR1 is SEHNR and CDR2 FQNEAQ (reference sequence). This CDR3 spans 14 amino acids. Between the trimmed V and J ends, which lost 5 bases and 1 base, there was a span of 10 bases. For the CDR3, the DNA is TGTGCCAGCAGCGCCTCGGCGGGCACAGATACGCAGTATTTT. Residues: CASSASAGTDTQYF.

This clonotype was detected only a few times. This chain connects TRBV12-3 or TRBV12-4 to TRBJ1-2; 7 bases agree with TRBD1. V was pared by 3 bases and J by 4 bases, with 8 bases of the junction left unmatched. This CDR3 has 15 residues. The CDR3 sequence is CASSLYEGAPYGYTF. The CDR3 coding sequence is TGTGCCAGCAGTTTGTACGAGGGGGCCCCCTATGGCTACACCTTC.

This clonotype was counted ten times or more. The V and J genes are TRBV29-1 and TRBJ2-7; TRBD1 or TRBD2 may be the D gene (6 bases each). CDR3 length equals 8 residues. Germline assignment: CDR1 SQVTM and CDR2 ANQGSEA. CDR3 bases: TGCAGCGCGGGGGACAACTTGGTC. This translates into CSAGDNLV.

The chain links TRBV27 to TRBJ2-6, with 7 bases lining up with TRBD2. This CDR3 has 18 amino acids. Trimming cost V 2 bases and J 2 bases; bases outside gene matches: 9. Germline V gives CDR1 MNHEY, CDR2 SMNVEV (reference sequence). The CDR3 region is CASSLRGFGRAGANVLTF. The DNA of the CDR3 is TGTGCCAGCAGTTTACGGGGTTTTGGGAGGGCTGGGGCCAACGTCCTGACTTTC.

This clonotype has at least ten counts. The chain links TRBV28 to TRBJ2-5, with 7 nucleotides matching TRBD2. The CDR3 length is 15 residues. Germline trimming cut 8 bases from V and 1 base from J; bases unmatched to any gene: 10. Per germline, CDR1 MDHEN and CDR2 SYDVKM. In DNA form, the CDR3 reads TGTGCCAGCGGGGGGGGTGGCATCTCCCAAGAGACCCAGTACTTC. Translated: CASGGGGISQETQYF.

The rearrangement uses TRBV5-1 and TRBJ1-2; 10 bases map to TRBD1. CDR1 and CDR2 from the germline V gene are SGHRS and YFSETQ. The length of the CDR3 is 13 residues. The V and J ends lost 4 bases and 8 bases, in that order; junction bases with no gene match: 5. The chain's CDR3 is CASSIDRGRGYTF. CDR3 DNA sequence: TGCGCCAGCAGCATCGACAGGGGGCGCGGCTACACCTTC.

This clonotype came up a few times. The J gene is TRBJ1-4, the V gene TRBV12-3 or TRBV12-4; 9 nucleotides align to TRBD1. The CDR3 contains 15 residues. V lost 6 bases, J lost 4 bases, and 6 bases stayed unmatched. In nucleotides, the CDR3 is TGTGCCAGCAGAGATACAGGGGGCAGTAATGAAAAACTGTTTTTT. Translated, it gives CASRDTGGSNEKLFF.

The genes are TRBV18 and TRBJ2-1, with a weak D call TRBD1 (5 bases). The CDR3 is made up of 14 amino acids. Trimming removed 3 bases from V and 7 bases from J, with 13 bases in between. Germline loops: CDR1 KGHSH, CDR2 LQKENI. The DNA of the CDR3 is TGTGCCAGCTCACCGCTTACCAGGGTGAATGAGCAGTTCTTC. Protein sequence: CASSPLTRVNEQFF.

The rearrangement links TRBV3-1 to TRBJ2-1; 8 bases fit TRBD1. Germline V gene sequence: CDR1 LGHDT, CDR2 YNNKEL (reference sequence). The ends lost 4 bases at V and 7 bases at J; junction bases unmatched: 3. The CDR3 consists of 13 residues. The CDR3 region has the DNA TGTGCCAGCAGCCGGGACAGGTCTAATGAGCAGTTCTTC. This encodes CASSRDRSNEQFF.

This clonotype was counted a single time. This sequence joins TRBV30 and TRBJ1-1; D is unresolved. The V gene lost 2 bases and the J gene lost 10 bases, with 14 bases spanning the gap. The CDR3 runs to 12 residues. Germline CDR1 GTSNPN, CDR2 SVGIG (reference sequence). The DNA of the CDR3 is TGTGCCTGGAGTACGGCGTACTACGGAGCTTTCTTT. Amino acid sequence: CAWSTAYYGAFF.

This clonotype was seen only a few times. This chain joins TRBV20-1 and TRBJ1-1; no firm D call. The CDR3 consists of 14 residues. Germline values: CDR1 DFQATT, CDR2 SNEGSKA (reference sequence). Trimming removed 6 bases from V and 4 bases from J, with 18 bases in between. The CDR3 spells CSAPGPGTTTEAFF. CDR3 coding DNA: TGCAGTGCCCCTGGTCCTGGAACGACCACTGAAGCTTTCTTT.

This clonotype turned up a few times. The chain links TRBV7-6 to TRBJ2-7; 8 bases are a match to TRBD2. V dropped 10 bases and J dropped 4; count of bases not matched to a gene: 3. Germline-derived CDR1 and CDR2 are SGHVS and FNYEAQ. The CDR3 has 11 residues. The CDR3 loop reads CATGTRYEQYF. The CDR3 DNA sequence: TGTGCCACCGGGACTAGGTACGAGCAGTACTTC.

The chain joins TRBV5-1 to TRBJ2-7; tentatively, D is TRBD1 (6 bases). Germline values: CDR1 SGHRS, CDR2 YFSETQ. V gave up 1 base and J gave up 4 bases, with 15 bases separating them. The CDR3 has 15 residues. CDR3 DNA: TGCGCCAGCAGCTTGTGGGCAGGGGCCGAATACGAGCAGTACTTC. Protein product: CASSLWAGAEYEQYF.

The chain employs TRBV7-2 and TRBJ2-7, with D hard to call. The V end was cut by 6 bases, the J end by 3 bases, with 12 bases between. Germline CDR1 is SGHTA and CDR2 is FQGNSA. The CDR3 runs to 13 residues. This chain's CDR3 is CASSSFNGYEQYF. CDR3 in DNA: TGTGCCAGCAGTTCGTTTAACGGCTACGAGCAGTACTTC. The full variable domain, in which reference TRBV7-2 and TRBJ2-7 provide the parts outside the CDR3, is GAGVSQSPSNKVTEKGKDVELRCDPISGHTALYWYRQSLGQGLEFLIYFQGNSAPDKSGLPSDRFSAERTGGSVSTLTIQRTQQEDSAVYLCASSSFNGYEQYFGPGTRLTVT.

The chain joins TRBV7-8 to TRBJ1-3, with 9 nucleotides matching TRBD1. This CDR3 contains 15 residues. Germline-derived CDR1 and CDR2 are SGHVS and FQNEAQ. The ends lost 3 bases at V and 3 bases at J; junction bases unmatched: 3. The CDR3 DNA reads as TGTGCCAGCAGCTTGGGACAGGGTTTTGGAAACACCATATATTTT. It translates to CASSLGQGFGNTIYF.

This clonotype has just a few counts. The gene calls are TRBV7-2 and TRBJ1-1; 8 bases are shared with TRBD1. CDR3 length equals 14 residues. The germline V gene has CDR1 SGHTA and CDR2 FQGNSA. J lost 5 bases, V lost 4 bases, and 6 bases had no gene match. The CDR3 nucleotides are TGTGCCAGCAGCTCCAGCAGGACAGGGACTGAAGCTTTCTTT. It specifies CASSSSRTGTEAFF.

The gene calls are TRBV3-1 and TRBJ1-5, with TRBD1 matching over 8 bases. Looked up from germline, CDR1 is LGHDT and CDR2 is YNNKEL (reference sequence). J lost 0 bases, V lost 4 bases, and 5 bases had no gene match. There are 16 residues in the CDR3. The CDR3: CASSLRTGYSNQPQHF. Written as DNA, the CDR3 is TGTGCCAGCAGCCTTCGGACAGGGTATAGCAATCAGCCCCAGCATTTT.

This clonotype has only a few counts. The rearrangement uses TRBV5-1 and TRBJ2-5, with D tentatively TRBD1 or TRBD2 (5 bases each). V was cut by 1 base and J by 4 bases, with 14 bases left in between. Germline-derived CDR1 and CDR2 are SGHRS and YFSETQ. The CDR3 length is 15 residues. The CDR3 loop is CASSLFPGRGETQYF. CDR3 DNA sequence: TGCGCCAGCAGCTTGTTTCCGGGAAGGGGAGAGACCCAGTACTTC.

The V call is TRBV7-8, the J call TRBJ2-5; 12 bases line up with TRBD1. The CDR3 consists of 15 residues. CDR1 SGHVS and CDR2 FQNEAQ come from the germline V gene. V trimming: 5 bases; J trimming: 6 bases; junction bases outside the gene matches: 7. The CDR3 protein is CASSTSGTGGKTQYF. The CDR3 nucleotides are TGTGCCAGCAGCACCTCCGGGACAGGGGGCAAGACCCAGTACTTC.